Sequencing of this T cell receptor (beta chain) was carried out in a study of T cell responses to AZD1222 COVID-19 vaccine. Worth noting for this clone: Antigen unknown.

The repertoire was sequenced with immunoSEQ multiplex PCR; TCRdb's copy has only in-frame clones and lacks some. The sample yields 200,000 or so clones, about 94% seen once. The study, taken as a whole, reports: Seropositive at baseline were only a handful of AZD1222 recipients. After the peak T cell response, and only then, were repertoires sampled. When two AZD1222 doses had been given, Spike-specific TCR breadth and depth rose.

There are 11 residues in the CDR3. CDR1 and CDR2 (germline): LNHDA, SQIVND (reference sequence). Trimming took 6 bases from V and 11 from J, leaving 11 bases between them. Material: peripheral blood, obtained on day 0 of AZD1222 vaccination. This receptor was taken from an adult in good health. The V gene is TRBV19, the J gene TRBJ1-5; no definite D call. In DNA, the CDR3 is TGTGCCAGTAGCGAGAGCAGAGCCCAGCATTTT. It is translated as CASSESRAQHF.